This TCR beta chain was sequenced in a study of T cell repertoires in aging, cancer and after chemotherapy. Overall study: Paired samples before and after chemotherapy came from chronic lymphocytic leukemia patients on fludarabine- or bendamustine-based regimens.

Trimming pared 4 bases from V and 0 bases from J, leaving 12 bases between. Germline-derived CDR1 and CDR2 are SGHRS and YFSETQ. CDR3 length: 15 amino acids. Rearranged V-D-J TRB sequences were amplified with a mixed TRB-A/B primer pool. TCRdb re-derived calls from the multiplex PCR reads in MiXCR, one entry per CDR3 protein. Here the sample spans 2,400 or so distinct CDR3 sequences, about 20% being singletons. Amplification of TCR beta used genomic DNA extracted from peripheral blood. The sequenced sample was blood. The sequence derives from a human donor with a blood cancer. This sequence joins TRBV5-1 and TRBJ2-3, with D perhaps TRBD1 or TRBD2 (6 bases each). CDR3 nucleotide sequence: TGCGCCAGCAGCCTCGGGGGCTACAGCACAGATACGCAGTATTTT. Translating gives CASSLGGYSTDTQYF. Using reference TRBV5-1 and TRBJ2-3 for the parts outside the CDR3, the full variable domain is KAGVTQTPRYLIKTRGQQVTLSCSPISGHRSVSWYQQTPGQGLQFLFEYFSETQRNKGNFPGRFSGRQFSNSRSEMNVSTLELGDSALYLCASSLGGYSTDTQYFGPGTRLTVL.